Presented here are 3 T cell receptor beta chains from one specimen sequenced in a study of T cells in Graves' hyperthyroidism and ophthalmopathy (dated by TCRdb to about 2019). Libraries were prepared through multiplex PCR. TCRdb names Illumina HiSeq 2000 as the instrument used. TCR beta CDR3 regions were amplified from RNA transcripts. A first-round RT-PCR of the TCR CDR3 used the HTBI primer set with the Qiagen OneStep RT-PCR kit. The public sequencing data were trimmed at Q25 with fastp and processed into clonotypes with MiXCR by TCRdb, which kept only in-frame beta chains. Duplicate CDR3 protein sequences are folded into a single record with the most common DNA and genes. The sample contains some 320,000 distinct CDR3 sequences, about 13% of them found a single time. The ten largest clones represent 34% of the sample. The material sequenced was blood. All receptors come from a woman between 40 and 50 years old with Graves' ophthalmopathy.

In this sample, this clonotype turned up a few times. The V gene is TRBV20-1, the J gene TRBJ2-7; the D gene is possibly TRBD2 (5 bases). This CDR3 has 16 residues. Trimming shortened V by 0 bases and J by 4 bases, and 19 bases separated the two germline ends. Germline V lookup: CDR1 DFQATT, CDR2 SNEGSKA (reference sequence). In nucleotides, the CDR3 is TGCAGTGCTAGAGATTCCCGACTAACACAGCTTTACGAGCAGTACTTC. This encodes CSARDSRLTQLYEQYF.

This clonotype occurred many times. The genes are TRBV18 and TRBJ1-2; D possibly corresponds to TRBD1 (6 bases). The CDR3 spans 14 residues. Trimming took off 2 bases at V and 8 bases at J, with 15 bases between the two ends. Germline values: CDR1 KGHSH, CDR2 LQKENI. CDR3 in amino acids: CASSPAETGKGYTF. The CDR3 DNA follows: TGTGCCAGCTCACCAGCCGAAACAGGGAAGGGCTACACCTTC.

This clonotype was detected many times. The chain links TRBV28 to TRBJ2-7; D unresolved. V lost 4 bases to trimming and J lost 4 bases, with 17 bases between them. The CDR3 extends over 15 amino acids. Germline CDR1 MDHEN, CDR2 SYDVKM. The CDR3 sequence: CASSSTISAFYEQYF. The DNA for the CDR3 is TGTGCCAGCAGTTCCACAATATCGGCCTTTTACGAGCAGTACTTC.